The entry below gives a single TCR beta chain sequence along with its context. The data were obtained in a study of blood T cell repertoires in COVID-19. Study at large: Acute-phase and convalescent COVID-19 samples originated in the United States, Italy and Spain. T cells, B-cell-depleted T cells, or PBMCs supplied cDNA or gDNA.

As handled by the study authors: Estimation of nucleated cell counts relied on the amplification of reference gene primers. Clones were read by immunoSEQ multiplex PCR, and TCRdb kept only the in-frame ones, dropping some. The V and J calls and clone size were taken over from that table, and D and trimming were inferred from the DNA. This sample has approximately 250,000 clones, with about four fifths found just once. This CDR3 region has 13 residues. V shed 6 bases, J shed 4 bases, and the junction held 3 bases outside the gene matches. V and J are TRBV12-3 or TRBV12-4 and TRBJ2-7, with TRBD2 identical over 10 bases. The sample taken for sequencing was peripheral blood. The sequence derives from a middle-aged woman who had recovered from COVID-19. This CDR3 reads CASRPGLAYEQYF. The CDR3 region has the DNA TGTGCCAGCAGGCCGGGACTAGCGTACGAGCAGTACTTC.